These 15 T cell receptor beta chains originate from one sample sequenced in a study of blood T cell repertoires in COVID-19. Here immunoSEQ multiplex PCR was the method, and the copy in TCRdb shows in-frame clones only, minus some. Found here are roughly 250,000 clones, 87% of them singletons; the top ten hold approximately 2.8%. The specimen was PBMCs or T cells enriched from blood (not recorded which). The receptor source for this set is a woman in her twenties or thirties with acute COVID-19.

The J gene is TRBJ1-2, the V gene TRBV7-9, with D possibly being TRBD1 (6 bases). Germline-derived CDR1 and CDR2 are SEHNR and FQNEAQ (reference sequence). The ends were cut back, 7 bases at V and 3 bases at J, with 15 bases in the middle. This CDR3 is built from 14 residues. This CDR3 is CASILQGLDYGYTF. As DNA, the CDR3 is TGTGCCAGCATACTACAGGGCCTAGACTATGGCTACACCTTC.

The CDR3 DNA is TGTGCCAGTACCGACCCGCGGACAGTTGGAAACACCATATATTTT. Protein product: CASTDPRTVGNTIYF. The J gene is TRBJ1-3, the V gene TRBV19; tentatively, D is TRBD1 (6 bases). This CDR3 has 15 amino acids. In germline, CDR1 is LNHDA, CDR2 SQIVND (reference sequence). V gave up 7 bases and J gave up 3 bases, with 16 bases separating them.

The genes are TRBV2 and TRBJ1-5, with 8 bases matching TRBD1. With 1 base clipped from V and 6 bases from J, the junction kept 11 bases outside the gene matches. Germline V gene data show CDR1 as SNHLY and CDR2 as FYNNEI. The CDR3 loop spans 17 amino acids. Written as DNA, the CDR3 is TGTGCCAGCAGTGAAGTTGGGACAGGTGCAGGGAGTCAGCCCCAGCATTTT. Its translation: CASSEVGTGAGSQPQHF.

V is TRBV11-2 and J is TRBJ1-2, with 9 bases that match TRBD1. The CDR3 has 17 residues. From germline, CDR1 is SGHAT and CDR2 FQNNGV. After removal of 5 bases from V and 4 bases from J, the junction contained 14 bases not matched to a gene. The CDR3 is CASSHEGGDRATYGYTF. The CDR3 nucleotides are TGTGCCAGCAGCCATGAGGGGGGGGACAGGGCCACCTATGGCTACACCTTC. Filled out from reference TRBV11-2 and TRBJ1-2, the complete variable domain reads EAGVAQSPRYKIIEKRQSVAFWCNPISGHATLYWYQQILGQGPKLLIQFQNNGVVDDSQLPKDRFSAERLKGVDSTLKIQPAKLEDSAVYLCASSHEGGDRATYGYTFGSGTRLTVV.

The chain carries TRBV11-2 and TRBJ1-2; the D gene is possibly TRBD1 (5 bases). The CDR3 consists of 15 residues. The germline gives CDR1 SGHAT, CDR2 FQNNGV. Trimming pared 1 base from V and 4 bases from J, leaving 13 bases between. The CDR3 here is CASSLALTASYGYTF. DNA of the CDR3: TGTGCCAGCAGCTTAGCATTGACAGCTAGCTATGGCTACACCTTC.

The CDR3 loop reads CATGTGPYGYTF. DNA for the CDR3: TGTGCCACCGGAACAGGGCCCTATGGCTACACCTTC. V is TRBV19 and J is TRBJ1-2; TRBD1 is a possible D gene (6 bases). Germline V gives CDR1 LNHDA, CDR2 SQIVND (reference sequence). Trimming pared 10 bases from V and 4 bases from J, leaving 13 bases between. The CDR3 contains 12 residues.

The chain recombines TRBV7-2 with TRBJ1-1; D gene unclear. The CDR3 extends over 15 amino acids. Germline values: CDR1 SGHTA, CDR2 FQGNSA. V was clipped by 0 bases and J by 1 base, with 9 bases between them. DNA for the CDR3: TGTGCCAGCAGCTTAGCGGGCCGCGAGAACACTGAAGCTTTCTTT. This gives the protein CASSLAGRENTEAFF.

The CDR3 DNA sequence: TGTGCTAGTGTTCCGGAGGGGGCTAGCAATCAGCCCCAGCATTTT. Translating gives CASVPEGASNQPQHF. The rearrangement joins TRBV12-5 to TRBJ1-5, with 7 bases fitting TRBD1. V lost 7 bases and J lost 0; bases outside the gene matches: 6. CDR1 and CDR2 (germline): LGHNT, FRNRAP. The CDR3 totals 15 residues.

The V and J genes are TRBV4-3 and TRBJ2-3; 10 nucleotides match TRBD2. After removal of 0 bases from V and 4 bases from J, the junction contained 4 bases not matched to a gene. The CDR3 is made up of 16 amino acids. Germline V lookup: CDR1 LGHNA, CDR2 YSLEER. The CDR3 loop reads CASSQDQRGGPDTQYF. The DNA for the CDR3 is TGCGCCAGCAGCCAAGATCAGCGGGGGGGCCCAGATACGCAGTATTTT.

The V gene is TRBV5-6, the J gene TRBJ1-5; 8 positions match TRBD1. V lost 6 bases and J lost 7; bases outside the gene matches: 9. CDR1 SGHDT and CDR2 YYEEEE come from the germline V gene. The CDR3 has 14 amino acids. The CDR3 region has the DNA TGTGCCAGCACCAAACTAACAGGGGGGCAGCCCCAGCATTTT. Encoded protein: CASTKLTGGQPQHF.

The chain joins TRBV6-5 to TRBJ2-5, with TRBD1 identical over 7 bases. Germline V CDR1 and CDR2: MNHEY, SVGAGI. V shed 2 bases and J 3 bases; nucleotides not matched to a gene: 6. The CDR3 runs to 15 residues. CDR3 in amino acids: CASSYGTEYKETQYF. The DNA for the CDR3 is TGTGCCAGCAGTTACGGGACAGAGTACAAAGAGACCCAGTACTTC.

The chain is built from TRBV7-9 and TRBJ2-1; the D is unclear. With 4 bases removed from V and 2 bases from J, the gap between germline ends came to 9 bases. The CDR3 extends over 14 amino acids. Germline values: CDR1 SEHNR, CDR2 FQNEAQ (reference sequence). The CDR3 sequence is CASSSPRAYNEQFF. The CDR3 coding sequence is TGTGCCAGCAGCTCCCCCCGGGCCTACAATGAGCAGTTCTTC.

This clone was seen more than once but under ten times. This chain uses TRBV29-1 with TRBJ1-4, with D tentatively TRBD1 (5 bases). Trimming removed 1 base from V and 8 bases from J, with 14 bases in between. The CDR3 spans 14 residues. Germline loops: CDR1 SQVTM, CDR2 ANQGSEA. The CDR3 region is CSVEAAGPREKLFF. CDR3 coding DNA: TGCAGCGTTGAAGCGGCAGGGCCCCGAGAAAAACTGTTTTTT.

The J gene is TRBJ2-3, the V gene TRBV6-5; TRBD2 might be the D (5 bases). The CDR3 covers 15 residues. Germline V lookup: CDR1 MNHEY, CDR2 SVGAGI. The germline V and J ends were trimmed by 6 bases and 0 bases, with 13 bases remaining between them. The CDR3 coding sequence is TGTGCCAGCAGCCTCCTAGCATCTAGCACAGATACGCAGTATTTT. It codes for CASSLLASSTDTQYF.

The V and J genes are TRBV5-1 and TRBJ1-1; 7 positions agree with TRBD1. V lost 4 bases and J lost 0; bases outside the gene matches: 6. The germline CDR1 and CDR2 sequences are SGHRS and YFSETQ. The CDR3 is 15 residues long. As DNA, the CDR3 is TGCGCCAGCAGCCTGAACACAGGGGTGAACACTGAAGCTTTCTTT. Translating gives CASSLNTGVNTEAFF.